In this sample, the clone carrying this T cell receptor (beta chain) turned up many times. What it recognizes is unknown. The sample comes from a study of read filtering for tumor transcriptome and immune sequencing. Turning to the study itself: Whole-transcriptome libraries were prepared after DNase treatment. RNA-seq yielded only about 75 to 1,400 TCR reads, IR-seq about 4.05 to 11 million.

The library was built from 400 to 500 ng RNA with molecular barcoded adaptors for alpha/delta and beta/gamma chains. TCRdb processed the reads anew with MiXCR; each CDR3 protein has one entry. The data show about 40,000 distinct CDR3 sequences, over 9.5% seen once. Study-wide results and limits: Approximately 80% of IR-seq clonotypes had one read, totaling 3% to 4.5% of reads; RNA-seq: 74.6% and 44.6%. Dropping single-read clonotypes raised IR-seq and RNA-seq shared-clonotype correlation.

The source of this sequence is a donor aged 40 or older with multiple myeloma. Sequenced input: a population of CD138-negative cells sorted from bone marrow.

The CDR3 is CASSLGQGFYEQYF. The DNA for the CDR3 is TGTGCCAGCAGCTTGGGTCAGGGGTTCTACGAGCAGTACTTC. This chain uses TRBV5-6 with TRBJ2-7, with D possibly being TRBD1 (6 bases). The V end lost 0 bases, the J end lost 3 bases, and 10 bases lay between the germline ends. CDR1 is SGHDT, CDR2 YYEEEE, per germline. The CDR3 covers 14 residues.